This TCR beta chain originates from a study of OX40 agonist ivuxolimab in advanced cancers. Profiled with immunoSEQ multiplex PCR; TCRdb holds only in-frame clones, not every one. This sample yields about 88,000 clones, of which 75% to 90% are seen a single time; 0.2% to 0.25% belongs to the top ten. This clonotype was obtained from an adult with an advanced solid tumor such as melanoma, head and neck, liver or kidney cancer. This specimen consisted of CD4+ or CD8+ T cells sorted from blood, obtained in a trial of the OX40 agonist ivuxolimab.

CDR3 DNA: TGTGCCAGTAGTATAGATCCAGGGGAACAAGAGACCCAGTACTTC. Its translation: CASSIDPGEQETQYF. The gene calls are TRBV19 and TRBJ2-5; tentatively, D is TRBD1 (6 bases). The CDR3 is made up of 15 amino acids. Germline lookup yields CDR1 LNHDA and CDR2 SQIVND (reference sequence). The ends were cut back, 0 bases at V and 2 bases at J, with 10 bases in the middle.